This T cell receptor beta chain derives from a study of response to subunit inactivated influenza vaccine. Study results and limitations: Authors suggested each seasonal influenza vaccination recruits few new T cells.

The germline CDR1 and CDR2 sequences are DFQATT and SNEGSKA (reference sequence). The CDR3 length is 16 residues. V gave up 0 bases and J gave up 5 bases; unmatched junction bases: 6. TCRdb redid the calling of the RT-PCR reads with MiXCR, one entry per CDR3 protein. This sample yields more than 700,000 distinct CDR3 sequences, of which about 20% are seen a single time; 10% belongs to the top ten. This clonotype was detected only a few times. Its antigen is not known. This rearrangement joins TRBV20-1 to TRBJ2-2; 10 bases are shared with TRBD2. Here the sequenced sample was PBMCs from blood, taken 5 days after vaccination. This sequence was found in a man aged 45 to 65 who received an inactivated influenza vaccine. DNA of the CDR3: TGCAGTGCTAGAGACCTAGCGGGAGCTAGTACCGGGGAGCTGTTTTTT. Translation: CSARDLAGASTGELFF.